A single sample gave rise to the 24 T cell receptor beta chains below, sequenced in a study of monozygotic twins with inflammatory bowel disease. Each CDR3 protein gets one entry in TCRdb, which reprocessed the 5' RACE reads and gives no DNA. The sample holds roughly 100,000 distinct CDR3 sequences. The sequenced sample was blood. The receptors come from a human donor with ulcerative colitis or Crohn's disease, or a healthy co-twin of an affected twin (not recorded which).

This rearrangement joins TRBV7-2 to TRBJ1-3; as DNA is missing, the TRBD1 call by TCRdb cannot be tested. Germline V gene sequence: CDR1 SGHTA, CDR2 FQGNSA. This CDR3 is 14 amino acids long. The CDR3 sequence: CASSLERRGETIYF.

The chain links TRBV28 to TRBJ1-2. The CDR3 is 13 residues long. Germline V CDR1 and CDR2: MDHEN, SYDVKM. The CDR3 sequence: CASIAEAEVGYTF.

The J gene is TRBJ2-3, the V gene TRBV5-1; TCRdb lists TRBD2, though no DNA is available to test this call. This CDR3 has 15 residues. Germline loops: CDR1 SGHRS, CDR2 YFSETQ. The CDR3 is CASSLDSGSTDTQYF.

The gene calls are TRBV7-2 and TRBJ2-1; TCRdb returns TRBD1, unconfirmable since there is no DNA. Germline values: CDR1 SGHTA, CDR2 FQGNSA. The CDR3 loop spans 17 amino acids. The CDR3 is CASSSKGGGGGYNEQFF.

The chain joins TRBV6-1 to TRBJ1-6; lacking DNA, the TRBD1 call made by TCRdb goes unchecked. Germline V gene lookup returns CDR1 MNHNS and CDR2 SASEGT. The CDR3 has 17 amino acids. The chain's CDR3 is CASSGTGSPQFNSPLHF.

The chain carries TRBV24-1 and TRBJ2-3; TCRdb returns TRBD2, unconfirmable since there is no DNA. There are 13 residues in the CDR3. Germline V gene lookup returns CDR1 KGHDR and CDR2 SFDVKD. The CDR3 sequence is CATSDFPAIHQYF.

The V gene is TRBV6-5, the J gene TRBJ1-3; TCRdb designates TRBD1, a call that cannot be tested without DNA. This CDR3 spans 17 amino acids. Per the germline V gene, CDR1 is MNHEY and CDR2 is SVGAGI. CDR3 amino acids: CASSNSPTGSPGNTIYF.

The chain has TRBV3-1 and TRBJ2-3. Germline CDR1 reads LGHDT; CDR2 reads YNNKEL (reference sequence). This CDR3 spans 15 amino acids. CDR3: CASSQDVSVSDTQYF.

The V gene is TRBV10-3, the J gene TRBJ2-7; TCRdb names TRBD1, which stays unverified in the absence of DNA. The CDR3 loop spans 12 amino acids. Germline values: CDR1 ENHRY, CDR2 SYGVKD. The CDR3 reads CAIATQGHEQYF.

The chain links TRBV19 to TRBJ2-1; TCRdb's D call of TRBD2 is untestable without DNA. CDR3 length equals 14 residues. Germline CDR1 reads LNHDA; CDR2 reads SQIVND (reference sequence). CDR3 region: CASSNFGGNNEQFF.

The rearrangement joins TRBV4-3 to TRBJ2-3; TCRdb lists TRBD2, though no DNA is available to test this call. Germline V CDR1 and CDR2: LGHNA, YSLEER. CDR3 size: 14 residues. CDR3 residues: CASSQERLDRSQYF.

The rearrangement links TRBV23-1 to TRBJ2-4. TRBV23-1 is recorded as an ORF, its role being uncertain. CDR3 length: 17 amino acids. This CDR3 reads CASYPCGVFLAKNIQYF.

The chain couples TRBV28 to TRBJ2-5; TCRdb lists TRBD1, though no DNA is available to test this call. The CDR3 is 13 residues long. Germline V gene lookup returns CDR1 MDHEN and CDR2 SYDVKM. The chain's CDR3 is CASSLEGKETQYF.

V and J are TRBV20-1 and TRBJ2-7; TCRdb's D gene call, TRBD2, goes unchecked for lack of DNA. The germline CDR1 and CDR2 sequences are DFQATT and SNEGSKA (reference sequence). CDR3 length equals 12 residues. CDR3 region: CSARGTSYEQYF.

This rearrangement joins TRBV5-1 to TRBJ1-2. The CDR3 sequence is 13 residues long. Germline assignment: CDR1 SGHRS and CDR2 YFSETQ. CDR3 in amino acids: CASSLSGNYGYTF.

The CDR3 is CATSRDRGTGAPFNNEQFF. This chain connects TRBV15 to TRBJ2-1; TCRdb selects TRBD1, and the lack of DNA leaves this call unchecked. The CDR3 is 19 residues long. Germline assignment: CDR1 LNHNV and CDR2 YYDKDF (reference sequence).

The rearrangement links TRBV7-2 to TRBJ2-7; TCRdb reports TRBD1, a call that lacks DNA to check it against. The CDR3 totals 14 residues. CDR1 is SGHTA, CDR2 FQGNSA, per germline. The CDR3 spells CASSLKGVSYEQYF.

J is TRBJ2-1 and V is TRBV10-3; TCRdb returns TRBD1, unconfirmable since there is no DNA. CDR1 and CDR2 (germline): ENHRY, SYGVKD. CDR3 length: 15 residues. This CDR3 reads CAIRPGEGSYNEQFF.

This chain links TRBV20-1 with TRBJ1-5; TCRdb selects TRBD1, and the lack of DNA leaves this call unchecked. Germline values: CDR1 DFQATT, CDR2 SNEGSKA (reference sequence). The CDR3 extends over 17 amino acids. CDR3 residues: CSARDREGAFPHQPQHF.

The chain has TRBV24-1 and TRBJ2-5. The CDR3 contains 14 residues. Germline V gives CDR1 KGHDR, CDR2 SFDVKD. The chain's CDR3 is CATSEPGDGETQYF.

V usage is TRBV7-8 and J usage is TRBJ1-1; TCRdb proposes TRBD1, but this gene call is untestable without DNA. Germline V gene data show CDR1 as SGHVS and CDR2 as FQNEAQ. The CDR3 has 12 amino acids. CDR3 sequence: CASSNRDTKAFF.

The chain links TRBV5-1 to TRBJ2-6. CDR3 length: 12 residues. Per germline, CDR1 SGHRS and CDR2 YFSETQ. The CDR3 reads CASREGANVLTF.

This chain links TRBV7-9 with TRBJ2-7; TCRdb selects TRBD1, and the lack of DNA leaves this call unchecked. Germline V gene data show CDR1 as SEHNR and CDR2 as FQNEAQ (reference sequence). This CDR3 contains 13 residues. Here the CDR3 reads CASSLVGGNEQYF.

The rearrangement links TRBV5-1 to TRBJ2-6. The V gene's germline CDR1 is SGHRS and CDR2 YFSETQ. The CDR3 sequence is 14 residues long. The CDR3 region is CASSTVTGANVLTF.